This TCR beta chain came from a study of blood T cell repertoires in COVID-19. On the study more broadly: Samples came from the United States, Italy and Spain, spanning acute and convalescent COVID-19. In each case, the material was cDNA or gDNA derived from T cells, B-cell-depleted T cells, or PBMCs.

Original processing methods: From reference gene primer amplification, estimates of nucleated cell counts were derived. Using immunoSEQ multiplex PCR, the repertoire was profiled, and TCRdb retains in-frame clones only, with some absent. V and J calls and clone size are given by that table; D and trimming were obtained from the DNA. This sample carries fewer than 120,000 clones, over 60% of them seen once, and the ten largest clones take under 20%. The V gene end was trimmed by 4 bases and the J gene end by 0 bases; junction bases not matched to a gene: 8. Germline V gene lookup returns CDR1 SGHRS and CDR2 YFSETQ. The CDR3 contains 16 residues.

The V call is TRBV5-1, the J call TRBJ2-3; TRBD1 matches at 7 bases. The sequenced sample was peripheral blood. This clonotype was sampled from a woman aged 80 or over with active or convalescent COVID-19. CDR3 nucleotides: TGCGCCAGCAGCGGACGGACAGGCCATAGCACAGATACGCAGTATTTT. Protein product: CASSGRTGHSTDTQYF.